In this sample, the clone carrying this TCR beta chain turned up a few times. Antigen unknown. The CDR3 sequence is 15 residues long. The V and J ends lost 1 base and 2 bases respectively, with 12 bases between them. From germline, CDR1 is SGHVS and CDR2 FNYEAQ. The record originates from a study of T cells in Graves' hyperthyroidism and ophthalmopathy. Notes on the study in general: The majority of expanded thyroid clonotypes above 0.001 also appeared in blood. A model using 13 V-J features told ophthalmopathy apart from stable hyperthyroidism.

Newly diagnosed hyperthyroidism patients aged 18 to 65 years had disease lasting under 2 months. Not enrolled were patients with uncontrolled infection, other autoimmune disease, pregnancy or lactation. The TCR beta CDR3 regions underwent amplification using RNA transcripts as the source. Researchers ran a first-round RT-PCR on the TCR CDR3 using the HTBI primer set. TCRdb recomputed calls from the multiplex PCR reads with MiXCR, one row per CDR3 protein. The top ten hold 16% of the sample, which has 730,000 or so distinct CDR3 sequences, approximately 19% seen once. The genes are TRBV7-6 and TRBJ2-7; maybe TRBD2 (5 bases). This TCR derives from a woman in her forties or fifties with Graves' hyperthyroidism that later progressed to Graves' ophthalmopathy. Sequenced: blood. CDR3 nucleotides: TGTGCCAGCAGCTTAGTAGAGAGTAGCGCCTACGAGCAGTACTTC. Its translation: CASSLVESSAYEQYF.